This entry lists 28 T cell receptor beta chains sequenced from one sample in a study of blood T cell repertoires in COVID-19 (dated by TCRdb to the early 2020s). The library was obtained by the immunoSEQ multiplex PCR assay. The table was pulled from immuneACCESS by TCRdb, which kept in-frame rearrangements only. Such tables lose some clones; where checked, under half of the loss comes from unresolved V genes, and the rest has no known cause. The table for this sample lists 200,000 to 250,000 clones; approximately 84% of them were counted only once. The top ten hold 15% of the sample. The sequenced material came from PBMCs or T cells enriched from blood (not recorded which). These receptors all come from a man aged 35 to 55 who had recovered from COVID-19.

The V call is TRBV10-1, the J call TRBJ1-1; 8 bases fit TRBD1. The junction had 10 bases not matched to a gene; V was cut back by 6 bases and J by 10 bases. The CDR3 consists of 13 residues. From germline, CDR1 is WNHNN and CDR2 SYGVQD (reference sequence). The CDR3 bases are TGCGCCAGCAGCATGGGACAGGTGGGGGTAGCTTTCTTT. Translating gives CASSMGQVGVAFF.

The CDR3 region has the DNA TGTGCCACCAGTGAACTCCGGGACAGCGAGCAAGAGACCCAGTACTTC. Encoded protein: CATSELRDSEQETQYF. The chain carries TRBV24-1 and TRBJ2-5, with TRBD1 matching 7 bases. The CDR3 extends over 16 amino acids. V was pared by 4 bases and J by 2 bases, with 9 bases of the junction left unmatched. Germline assignment: CDR1 KGHDR and CDR2 SFDVKD.

The chain combines TRBV5-1 with TRBJ1-4, with TRBD1 as a possible D gene (5 bases). This CDR3 spans 14 amino acids. CDR1 is SGHRS and CDR2 is YFSETQ in the germline V gene. Trimming removed 4 bases at V and 7 bases at J, with 14 bases between. Here the CDR3 reads CASSLGGLVEKLFF. The CDR3 DNA is TGCGCCAGCAGCCTCGGGGGGTTAGTTGAAAAACTGTTTTTT.

The sample holds a few counts of this clone. V usage is TRBV15 and J usage is TRBJ2-3; weak D call: TRBD1 (7 bases). V lost 3 bases and J 5 bases, leaving 15 bases between the germline ends. The CDR3 consists of 15 residues. In germline, CDR1 is LNHNV, CDR2 YYDKDF (reference sequence). The CDR3 protein is CATSRGQGGLDTQYF. CDR3 in DNA: TGTGCCACCAGCAGGGGGCAGGGGGGATTAGATACGCAGTATTTT.

A single count supports this clone. The chain recombines TRBV30 with TRBJ2-4, with TRBD1 matching 7 bases. Germline loops: CDR1 GTSNPN, CDR2 SVGIG (reference sequence). The CDR3 has 16 residues. V shed 3 bases and J 0 bases; nucleotides not matched to a gene: 8. The CDR3 bases are TGTGCCTGGAGCGAGACAGGGCCGAAAGCCAAAAACATTCAGTACTTC. It codes for CAWSETGPKAKNIQYF.

The V and J genes are TRBV10-2 and TRBJ1-1; unclear D gene. The V gene lost 7 bases and the J gene lost 1 base, with 7 bases spanning the gap. The CDR3 covers 12 residues. Germline V gives CDR1 WSHSY, CDR2 SAAADI. CDR3 sequence: CASKGRNTEAFF. The CDR3 bases are TGCGCCAGCAAAGGGAGGAACACTGAAGCTTTCTTT.

The V and J genes are TRBV30 and TRBJ1-6; 8 bases are a match to TRBD1. The germline gives CDR1 GTSNPN, CDR2 SVGIG (reference sequence). There are 13 residues in the CDR3. After removal of 3 bases from V and 9 bases from J, the junction contained 4 bases not matched to a gene. The DNA for the CDR3 is TGTGCCTGGAGCCCAGGGGGCACTTCACCCCTCCACTTT. Translating gives CAWSPGGTSPLHF.

Notes on this clone: Other DNA sequences within the sample encode an identical CDR3. This chain connects TRBV7-2 to TRBJ2-7, with D tentatively TRBD2 (6 bases). The length of the CDR3 is 14 residues. V lost 3 bases to trimming and J lost 0 bases, with 9 bases between them. Germline V gene data show CDR1 as SGHTA and CDR2 as FQGNSA. The CDR3 bases are TGTGCCAGCAGCTTGAGGCGGGACTCCTACGAGCAGTACTTC. Translated, it gives CASSLRRDSYEQYF.

This chain uses TRBV5-5 with TRBJ1-5; a possible D gene is TRBD1 (6 bases). Trimming left V 4 bases short and J 4 bases short, with 15 bases between. This CDR3 is 15 amino acids long. CDR1 and CDR2 from the germline V gene are SGHKS and YYEKEE (reference sequence). DNA of the CDR3: TGTGCCAGCAGCCTGTCGGACAGTAGAAATCAGCCCCAGCATTTT. This sequence encodes CASSLSDSRNQPQHF.

The table lists this clone with many counts. This chain connects TRBV3-1 (or the pseudogene TRBV3-2) to TRBJ1-5; D is undetermined. Germline loops: CDR1 LGHDT, CDR2 YNNKEL (reference sequence). V was clipped by 4 bases and J by 1 base, with 5 bases between them. The CDR3 length is 13 residues. CDR3 sequence reads: CASSPRSNQPQHF. The CDR3 coding sequence is TGTGCCAGCAGCCCACGGAGCAATCAGCCCCAGCATTTT.

This chain joins TRBV24-1 and TRBJ2-2; 7 nucleotides agree with TRBD2. This CDR3 region has 15 residues. Trimming cost V 4 bases and J 5 bases; bases outside gene matches: 6. The germline V gene has CDR1 KGHDR and CDR2 SFDVKD. CDR3 nucleotides: TGTGCCACCAGTGACCCGGGGGGTAGGACCGGGGAGCTGTTTTTT. Protein: CATSDPGGRTGELFF.

The rearrangement links TRBV3-1 (or the pseudogene TRBV3-2) to TRBJ1-4; 7 bases map to TRBD1. Trimming removed 1 base from V and 7 bases from J; junction bases left unmatched: 6. The CDR3 runs to 15 residues. Germline-derived CDR1 and CDR2 are LGHDT and YNNKEL (reference sequence). CDR3 DNA: TGTGCCAGCAGCCAAGTCAGGGGGGCGGGTGAAAAACTGTTTTTT. This sequence encodes CASSQVRGAGEKLFF.

J is TRBJ2-5 and V is TRBV7-2; TRBD2 agrees at 10 bases. The CDR3 is made up of 16 amino acids. Germline values: CDR1 SGHTA, CDR2 FQGNSA. Trimming took 4 bases from V and 1 from J; bases not matched to a gene: 6. The CDR3 is CASSSASGGLQETQYF. DNA for the CDR3: TGTGCCAGCAGCTCCGCTAGCGGGGGACTCCAAGAGACCCAGTACTTC.

The chain is built from TRBV20-1 and TRBJ2-5; 9 bases agree with TRBD1. The J segment lost 5 bases and the V segment lost 6 bases, leaving 1 base of the junction unmatched. Germline V CDR1 and CDR2: DFQATT, SNEGSKA (reference sequence). This CDR3 is built from 11 residues. The DNA for the CDR3 is TGCAGTGCCGGACAGGGGGAGACCCAGTACTTC. It specifies CSAGQGETQYF.

This chain connects TRBV5-1 to TRBJ2-3; TRBD1 might be the D (7 bases). Germline values: CDR1 SGHRS, CDR2 YFSETQ. This CDR3 is built from 15 residues. Trimming took off 4 bases at V and 3 bases at J, with 15 bases between the two ends. CDR3 in amino acids: CASSPPTGTTDTQYF. The CDR3 nucleotides are TGCGCCAGCAGCCCCCCGACAGGGACTACAGATACGCAGTATTTT.

V usage is TRBV5-1 and J usage is TRBJ2-1, with D possibly TRBD2 on 5 matching bases. Germline V gene lookup returns CDR1 SGHRS and CDR2 YFSETQ. Trimming cost V 1 base and J 7 bases, with 15 bases left between them. CDR3 length equals 15 residues. CDR3 coding DNA: TGCGCCAGCAGCTTGCGGCTCGAGGGTAGGAATGAGCAGTTCTTC. This sequence encodes CASSLRLEGRNEQFF.

This chain uses TRBV4-3 with TRBJ1-2; D is undetermined. The V end lost 2 bases, the J end lost 3 bases, and 10 bases lay between the germline ends. The CDR3 length is 14 residues. In germline, CDR1 is LGHNA, CDR2 YSLEER. CDR3 residues: CASSQLGWDYGYTF. The DNA of the CDR3 is TGCGCCAGCAGCCAACTAGGTTGGGACTATGGCTACACCTTC.

The chain combines TRBV20-1 with TRBJ2-7; D is perhaps TRBD1 (5 bases). CDR1 DFQATT and CDR2 SNEGSKA come from the germline V gene (reference sequence). V was clipped by 4 bases and J by 13 bases, with 14 bases between them. This CDR3 has 10 residues. The CDR3 loop reads CSAISGHSYF. CDR3 in DNA: TGCAGTGCTATATCTGGACACTCATACTTC.

On this clone itself: At the DNA level, this CDR3 is encoded by other sequences in the same sample as well. The chain employs TRBV12-3 or TRBV12-4 and TRBJ1-6; D not certain. The CDR3 has 12 residues. Trimming took 3 bases from V and 7 from J, leaving 4 bases between them. CDR3 sequence reads: CASSFSNSPLHF. The DNA of the CDR3 is TGTGCCAGCAGTTTTTCGAATTCACCCCTCCACTTT.

The rearrangement links TRBV28 to TRBJ1-2; D unclear. The V and J ends lost 4 bases and 5 bases respectively, with 20 bases between them. Germline V gives CDR1 MDHEN, CDR2 SYDVKM. This CDR3 region has 16 residues. The CDR3 DNA reads as TGTGCCAGCAGTTGGTCTCCATCGGACTCAAGTTATGGCTACACCTTC. Translation gives CASSWSPSDSSYGYTF.

The chain employs TRBV4-2 and TRBJ2-7, with D unresolved. Germline CDR1 and CDR2: LGHNA and YNFKEQ. The CDR3 has 12 residues. Trimming pared 0 bases from V and 10 bases from J, leaving 10 bases between. In DNA form, the CDR3 reads TGTGCCAGCAGCCAAGATTCCAAGCGCCAGTACTTC. As protein: CASSQDSKRQYF.

V is TRBV10-3 and J is TRBJ2-1, with 9 positions matching TRBD1. The CDR3 length is 15 residues. Looked up from germline, CDR1 is ENHRY and CDR2 is SYGVKD. Trimming cost V 6 bases and J 2 bases; bases outside gene matches: 5. The CDR3 DNA is TGTGCCATCAGAAGACAGGGGGAAGCCTACAATGAGCAGTTCTTC. It codes for CAIRRQGEAYNEQFF.

This sequence joins TRBV2 and TRBJ1-5, with D perhaps matching TRBD1 (5 bases). The germline V gene encodes CDR1 SNHLY and CDR2 FYNNEI. Trimming left V 5 bases short and J 7 bases short, with 21 bases between. This CDR3 is built from 16 residues. As DNA, the CDR3 is TGTGCCAGCAGTTCACACCTTACAGGCTTAGGGCAGCCCCAGCATTTT. Amino acid sequence: CASSSHLTGLGQPQHF.

The chain is built from TRBV28 and TRBJ1-2; 11 bases agree with TRBD1. V was clipped by 5 bases and J by 7 bases; unmatched bases: 9. Per the germline V gene, CDR1 is MDHEN and CDR2 is SYDVKM. This CDR3 spans 15 amino acids. CDR3 nucleotides: TGTGCCAGCAGTGGTCGGACAGGGGGCTGGCGTGGCTACACCTTC. This codes for CASSGRTGGWRGYTF.

This chain connects TRBV30 to TRBJ1-4; possible D gene TRBD1, 5 bases. The germline gives CDR1 GTSNPN, CDR2 SVGIG (reference sequence). The CDR3 contains 15 residues. Trimming pared 1 base from V and 7 bases from J, leaving 16 bases between. CDR3 nucleotides: TGTGCCTGGAGTGAAGGGAGGGGTTCCCCTGAAAAACTGTTTTTT. Translation gives CAWSEGRGSPEKLFF.

DNA of the CDR3: TGTGCCAGCAGTGTTAGCGGAAACTCCTACGAGCAGTACTTC. This encodes CASSVSGNSYEQYF. This chain connects TRBV27 to TRBJ2-7; D is possibly TRBD2 (6 bases). The CDR3 is 14 amino acids. V was clipped by 5 bases and J by 0 bases, with 11 bases between them. The germline gives CDR1 MNHEY, CDR2 SMNVEV (reference sequence).

The chain employs TRBV6-5 and TRBJ2-7; D possibly corresponds to TRBD2 (6 bases). Germline V gene sequence: CDR1 MNHEY, CDR2 SVGAGI. This CDR3 comprises 13 residues. The germline V and J ends were trimmed by 6 bases and 7 bases, with 16 bases remaining between them. CDR3 loop: CASSLGGRREQYF. The CDR3 DNA reads as TGTGCCAGCAGCTTAGGAGGGAGAAGGGAGCAGTACTTC.

The rearrangement uses TRBV6-2 or TRBV6-3 and TRBJ2-7; D unresolved. This CDR3 comprises 15 residues. The germline CDR1 and CDR2 sequences are MNHEY and SVGEGT. Trimming pared 2 bases from V and 2 bases from J, leaving 13 bases between. CDR3 amino acids: CASSYGPTRPYEQYF. The CDR3 bases are TGTGCCAGCAGTTACGGGCCGACGAGACCCTACGAGCAGTACTTC.